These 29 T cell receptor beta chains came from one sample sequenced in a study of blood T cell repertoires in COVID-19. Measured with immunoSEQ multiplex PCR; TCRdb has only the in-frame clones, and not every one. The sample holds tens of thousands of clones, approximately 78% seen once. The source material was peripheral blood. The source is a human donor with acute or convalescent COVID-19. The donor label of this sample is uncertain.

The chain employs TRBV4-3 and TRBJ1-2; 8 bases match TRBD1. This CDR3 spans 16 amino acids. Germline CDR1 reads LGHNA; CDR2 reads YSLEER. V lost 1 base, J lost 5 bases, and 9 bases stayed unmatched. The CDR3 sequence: CASSQGQGTLGYGYTF. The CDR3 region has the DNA TGCGCCAGCAGCCAAGGACAGGGGACCCTCGGGTATGGCTACACCTTC.

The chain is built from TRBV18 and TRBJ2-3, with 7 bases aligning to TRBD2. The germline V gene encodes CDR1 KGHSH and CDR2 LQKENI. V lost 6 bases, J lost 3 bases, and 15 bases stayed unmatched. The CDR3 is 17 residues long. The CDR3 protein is CASSPSPGGSETDTQYF. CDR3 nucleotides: TGTGCCAGCTCGCCATCACCGGGCGGGAGCGAGACAGATACGCAGTATTTT.

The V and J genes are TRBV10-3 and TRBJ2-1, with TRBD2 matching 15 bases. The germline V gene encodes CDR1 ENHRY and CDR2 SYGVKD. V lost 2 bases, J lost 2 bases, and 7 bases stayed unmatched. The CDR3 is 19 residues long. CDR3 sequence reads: CAISEPGLAGGGTYNEQFF. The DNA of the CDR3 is TGTGCCATCAGTGAGCCGGGACTAGCGGGAGGAGGGACCTACAATGAGCAGTTCTTC.

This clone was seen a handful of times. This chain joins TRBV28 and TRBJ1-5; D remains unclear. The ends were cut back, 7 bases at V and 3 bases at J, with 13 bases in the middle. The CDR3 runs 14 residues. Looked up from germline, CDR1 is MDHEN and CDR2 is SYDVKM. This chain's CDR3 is CASKGPGVNQPQHF. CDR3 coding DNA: TGTGCCAGCAAAGGCCCCGGGGTCAATCAGCCCCAGCATTTT.

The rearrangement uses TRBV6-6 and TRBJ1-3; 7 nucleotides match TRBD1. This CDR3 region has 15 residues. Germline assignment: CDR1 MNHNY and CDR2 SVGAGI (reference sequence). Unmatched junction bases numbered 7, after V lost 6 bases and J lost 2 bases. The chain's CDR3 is CASRPEGAAGNTIYF. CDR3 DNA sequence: TGTGCCAGCAGACCCGAGGGGGCGGCTGGAAACACCATATATTTT.

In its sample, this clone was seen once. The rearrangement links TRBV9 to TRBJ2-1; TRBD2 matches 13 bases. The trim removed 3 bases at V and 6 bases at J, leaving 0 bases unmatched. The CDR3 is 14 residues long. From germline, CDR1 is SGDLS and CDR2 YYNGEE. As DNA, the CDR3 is TGTGCCAGCAGCGGACTAGCGGGAGGCAATGAGCAGTTCTTC. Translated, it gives CASSGLAGGNEQFF.

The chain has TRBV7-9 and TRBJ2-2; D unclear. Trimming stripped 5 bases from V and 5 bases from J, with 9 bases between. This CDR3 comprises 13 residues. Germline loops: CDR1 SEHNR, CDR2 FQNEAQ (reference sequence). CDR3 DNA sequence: TGTGCCAGCAGCCGTTCAGGAACCGGGGAGCTGTTTTTT. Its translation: CASSRSGTGELFF.

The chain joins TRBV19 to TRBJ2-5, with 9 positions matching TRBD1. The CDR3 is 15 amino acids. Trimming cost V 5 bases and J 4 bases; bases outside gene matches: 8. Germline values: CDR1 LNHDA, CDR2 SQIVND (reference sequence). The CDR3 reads CASSRPGQGSETQYF. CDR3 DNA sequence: TGTGCCAGTAGTCGCCCGGGACAGGGTTCAGAGACCCAGTACTTC.

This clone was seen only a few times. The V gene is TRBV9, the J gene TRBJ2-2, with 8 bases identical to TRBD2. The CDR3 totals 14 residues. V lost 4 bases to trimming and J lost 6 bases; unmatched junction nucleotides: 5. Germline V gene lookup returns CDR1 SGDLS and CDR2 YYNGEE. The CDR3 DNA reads TGTGCCAGCAGCCCAGCGGGGGTCTCCGGGGAGCTGTTTTTT. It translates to CASSPAGVSGELFF.

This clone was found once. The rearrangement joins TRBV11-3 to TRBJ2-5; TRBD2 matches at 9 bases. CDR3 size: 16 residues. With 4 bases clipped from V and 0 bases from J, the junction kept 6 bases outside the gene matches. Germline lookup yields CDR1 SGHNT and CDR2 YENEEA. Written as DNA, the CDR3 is TGTGCCAGCAGCTCATCTAGCGGGGTAAACCAAGAGACCCAGTACTTC. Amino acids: CASSSSSGVNQETQYF.

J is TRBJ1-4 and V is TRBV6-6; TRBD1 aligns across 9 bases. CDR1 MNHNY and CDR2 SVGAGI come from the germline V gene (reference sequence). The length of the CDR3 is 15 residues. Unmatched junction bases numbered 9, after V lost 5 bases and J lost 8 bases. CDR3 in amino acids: CASSAPTGGWEKLFF. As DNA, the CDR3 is TGTGCCAGCAGTGCCCCAACAGGGGGCTGGGAAAAACTGTTTTTT.

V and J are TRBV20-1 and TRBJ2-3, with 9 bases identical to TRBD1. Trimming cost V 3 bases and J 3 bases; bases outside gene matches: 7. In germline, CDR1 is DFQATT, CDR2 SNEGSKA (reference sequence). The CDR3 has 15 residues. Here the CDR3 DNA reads TGCAGTGCTAGTGACCGGACAGGGGTTACAGATACGCAGTATTTT. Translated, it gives CSASDRTGVTDTQYF.

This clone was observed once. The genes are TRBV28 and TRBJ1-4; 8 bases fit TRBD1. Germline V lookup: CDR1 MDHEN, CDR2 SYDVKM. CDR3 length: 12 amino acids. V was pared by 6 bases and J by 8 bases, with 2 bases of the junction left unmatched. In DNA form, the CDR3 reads TGTGCCAGCAGAAGGACAGGGGAAAAACTGTTTTTT. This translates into CASRRTGEKLFF.

In DNA form, the CDR3 reads TGTGCCAGCAGAGCTTATAATGAAAAACTGTTTTTT. Amino acid sequence: CASRAYNEKLFF. The gene calls are TRBV2 and TRBJ1-4; the D is unclear. Trimming left V 6 bases short and J 4 bases short, with 6 bases between. Germline lookup yields CDR1 SNHLY and CDR2 FYNNEI. The CDR3 contains 12 residues.

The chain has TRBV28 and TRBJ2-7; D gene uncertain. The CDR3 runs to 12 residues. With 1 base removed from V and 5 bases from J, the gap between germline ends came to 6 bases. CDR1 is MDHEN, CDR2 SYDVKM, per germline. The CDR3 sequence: CASSLYPDEQYF. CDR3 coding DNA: TGTGCCAGCAGTTTATATCCCGACGAGCAGTACTTC.

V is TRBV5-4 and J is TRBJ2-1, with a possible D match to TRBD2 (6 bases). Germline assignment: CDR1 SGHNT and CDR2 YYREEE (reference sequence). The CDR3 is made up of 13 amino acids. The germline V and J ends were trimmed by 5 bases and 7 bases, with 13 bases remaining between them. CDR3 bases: TGTGCCAGCAGTCTAACTAGCATAAATGAGCAGTTCTTC. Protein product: CASSLTSINEQFF.

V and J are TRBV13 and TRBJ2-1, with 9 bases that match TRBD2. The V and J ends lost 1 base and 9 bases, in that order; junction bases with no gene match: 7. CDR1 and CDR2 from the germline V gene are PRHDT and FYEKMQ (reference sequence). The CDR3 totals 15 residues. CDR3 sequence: CASSLVAGGPGEQFF. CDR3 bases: TGTGCCAGCAGCTTAGTGGCGGGGGGGCCAGGTGAGCAGTTCTTC.

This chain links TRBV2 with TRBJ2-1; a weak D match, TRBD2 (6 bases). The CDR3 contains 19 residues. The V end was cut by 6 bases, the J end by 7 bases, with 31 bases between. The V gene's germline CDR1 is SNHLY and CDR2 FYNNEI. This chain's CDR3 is CASSERVGPSRQGGNEQFF. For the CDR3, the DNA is TGTGCCAGCAGCGAAAGGGTTGGACCTAGTCGACAAGGAGGGAATGAGCAGTTCTTC.

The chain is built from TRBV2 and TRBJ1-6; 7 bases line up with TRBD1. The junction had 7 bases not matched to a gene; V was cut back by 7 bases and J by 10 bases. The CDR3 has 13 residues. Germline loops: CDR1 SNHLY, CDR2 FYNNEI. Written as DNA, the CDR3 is TGTGCCAGCACCAGACAGGGTCAATCACCCCTCCACTTT. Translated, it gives CASTRQGQSPLHF.

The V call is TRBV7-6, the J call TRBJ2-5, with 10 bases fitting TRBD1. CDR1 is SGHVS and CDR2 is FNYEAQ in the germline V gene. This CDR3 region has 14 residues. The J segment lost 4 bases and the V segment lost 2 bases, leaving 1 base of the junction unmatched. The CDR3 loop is CASSLRDRGETQYF. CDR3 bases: TGTGCCAGCAGCTTACGGGACAGGGGAGAGACCCAGTACTTC.

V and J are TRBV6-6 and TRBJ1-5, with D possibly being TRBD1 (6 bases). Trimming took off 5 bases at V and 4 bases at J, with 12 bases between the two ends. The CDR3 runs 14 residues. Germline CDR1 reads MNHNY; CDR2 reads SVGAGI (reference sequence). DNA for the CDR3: TGTGCCAGCAGTCCTGGACAGTCTAATCAGCCCCAGCATTTT. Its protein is CASSPGQSNQPQHF.

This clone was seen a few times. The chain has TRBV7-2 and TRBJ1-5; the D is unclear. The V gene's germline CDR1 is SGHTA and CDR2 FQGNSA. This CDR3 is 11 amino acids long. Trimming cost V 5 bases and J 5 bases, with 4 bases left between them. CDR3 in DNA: TGTGCCAGCAGCCTTTATCAGCCCCAGCATTTT. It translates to CASSLYQPQHF. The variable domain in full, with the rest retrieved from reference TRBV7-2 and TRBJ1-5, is GAGVSQSPSNKVTEKGKDVELRCDPISGHTALYWYRQSLGQGLEFLIYFQGNSAPDKSGLPSDRFSAERTGGSVSTLTIQRTQQEDSAVYLCASSLYQPQHFGDGTRLSIL.

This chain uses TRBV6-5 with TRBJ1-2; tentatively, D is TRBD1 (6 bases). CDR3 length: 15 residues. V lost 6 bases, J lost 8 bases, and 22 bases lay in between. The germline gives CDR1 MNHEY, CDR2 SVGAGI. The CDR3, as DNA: TGTGCCAGCAGAAACCTAAACAGGGAACGGCGGGGCTACACCTTC. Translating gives CASRNLNRERRGYTF.

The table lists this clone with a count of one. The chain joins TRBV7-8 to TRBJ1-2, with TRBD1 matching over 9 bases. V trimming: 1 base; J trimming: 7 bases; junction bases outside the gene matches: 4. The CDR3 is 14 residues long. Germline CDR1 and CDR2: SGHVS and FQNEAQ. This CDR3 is CASSLEGTGFGYTF. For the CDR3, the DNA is TGTGCCAGCAGCTTAGAGGGGACAGGGTTTGGCTACACCTTC.

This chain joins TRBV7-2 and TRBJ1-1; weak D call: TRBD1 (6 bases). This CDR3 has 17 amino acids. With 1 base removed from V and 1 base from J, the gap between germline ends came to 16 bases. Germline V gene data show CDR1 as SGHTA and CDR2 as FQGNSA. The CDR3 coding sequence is TGTGCCAGCAGCTTAGACGGAGGGGGGGCCGGGAACACTGAAGCTTTCTTT. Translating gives CASSLDGGGAGNTEAFF.

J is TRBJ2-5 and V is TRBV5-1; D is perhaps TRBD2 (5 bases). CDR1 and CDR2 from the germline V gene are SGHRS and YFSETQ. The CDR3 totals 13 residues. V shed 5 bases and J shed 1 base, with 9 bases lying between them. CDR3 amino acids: CASSFSGQETQYF. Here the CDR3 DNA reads TGCGCCAGCAGTTTCAGCGGCCAAGAGACCCAGTACTTC. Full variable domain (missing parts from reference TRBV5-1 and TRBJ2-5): KAGVTQTPRYLIKTRGQQVTLSCSPISGHRSVSWYQQTPGQGLQFLFEYFSETQRNKGNFPGRFSGRQFSNSRSEMNVSTLELGDSALYLCASSFSGQETQYFGPGTRLLVL.

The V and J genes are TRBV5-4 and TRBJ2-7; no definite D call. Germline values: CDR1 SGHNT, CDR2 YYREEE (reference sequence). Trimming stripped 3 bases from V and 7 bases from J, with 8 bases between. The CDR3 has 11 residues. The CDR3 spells CASSSSLEQYF. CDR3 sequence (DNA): TGTGCCAGCAGCTCCAGTTTGGAGCAGTACTTC.

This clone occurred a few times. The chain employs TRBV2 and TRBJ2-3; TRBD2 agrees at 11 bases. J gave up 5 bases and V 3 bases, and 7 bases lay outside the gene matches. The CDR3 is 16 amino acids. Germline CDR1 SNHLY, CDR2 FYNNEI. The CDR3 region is CASSEDLAGGGDTQYF. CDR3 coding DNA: TGTGCCAGCAGTGAGGATCTAGCGGGGGGAGGAGATACGCAGTATTTT.

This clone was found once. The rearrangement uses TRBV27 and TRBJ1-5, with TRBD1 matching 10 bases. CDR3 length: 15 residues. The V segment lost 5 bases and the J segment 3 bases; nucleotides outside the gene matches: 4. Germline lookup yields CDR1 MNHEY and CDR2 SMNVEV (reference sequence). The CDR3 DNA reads TGTGCCAGCAGTGGGGGGACAGGGGTCAATCAGCCCCAGCATTTT. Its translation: CASSGGTGVNQPQHF.